This entry is about one T cell receptor beta chain. The antigen is unknown. Mismatch with germline at one junction end may stem from a read error. The sample originates from a study of tumor and adjacent non-tumor tissue in lung cancer. Germline V lookup: CDR1 SGHAT, CDR2 FQNNGV. CDR3 length: 16 amino acids. The study, taken as a whole, reports: Tumor TCR diversity, when higher, was linked to shorter survival.

The template was RNA from unsorted bulk tissue. A modified ARM-PCR protocol with three rounds of nested PCR amplified TCRbeta. MiXCR was run by TCRdb on the multiplex PCR reads, yielding one entry per CDR3 protein. The repertoire holds 200,000 or so distinct CDR3 sequences, with about 76% as singletons. The specimen sequenced was lung tumor tissue. The V and J genes are TRBV11-2 and TRBJ1-4; 8 bases map to TRBD1. This clonotype originated in a man aged 55 to 70 with non-small cell lung cancer. CDR3 bases: TGTGTCAGCAGCCCCCCGACAGGGGCAACTAATGAAAAACTGTTTTTT. It is translated as CVSSPPTGATNEKLFF.